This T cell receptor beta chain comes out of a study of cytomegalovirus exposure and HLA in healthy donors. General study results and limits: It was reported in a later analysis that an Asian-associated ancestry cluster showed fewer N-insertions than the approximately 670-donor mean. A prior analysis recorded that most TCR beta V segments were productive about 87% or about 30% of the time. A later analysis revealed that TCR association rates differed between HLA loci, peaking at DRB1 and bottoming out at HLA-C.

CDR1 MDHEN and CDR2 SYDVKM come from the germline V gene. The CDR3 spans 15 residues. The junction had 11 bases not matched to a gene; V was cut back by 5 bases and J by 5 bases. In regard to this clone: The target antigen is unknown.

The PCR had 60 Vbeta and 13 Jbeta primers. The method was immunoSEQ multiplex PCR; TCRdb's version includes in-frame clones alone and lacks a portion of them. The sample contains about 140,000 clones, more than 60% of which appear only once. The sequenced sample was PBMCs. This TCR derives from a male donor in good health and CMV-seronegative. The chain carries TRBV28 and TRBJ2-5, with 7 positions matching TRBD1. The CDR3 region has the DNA TGTGCCAGCAGTCCTCCCCCGCAGGGGGATGAGACCCAGTACTTC. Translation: CASSPPPQGDETQYF.